This T cell receptor (beta chain) originates from a study of beta chain features in type 1 diabetes. Heparinised blood was drawn once per donor, averaging roughly 110 mL. In this sample, this clone turned up a few times. As yet, its antigen is unknown. What was sequenced were expressed TCRB transcripts, since all of the isolated RNA had been reverse transcribed. Each sample of naive, central memory or regulatory T cells had, on average, approximately 3.5 million reads. Data came from immunoSEQ multiplex PCR; TCRdb stores just in-frame clones and leaves some out. The sample holds 350,000 to 400,000 clones, roughly 15% seen once. Trimming took off 3 bases at V and 8 bases at J, with 8 bases between the two ends. The CDR3 runs to 12 residues. Looked up from germline, CDR1 is SGHVS and CDR2 is FQNEAQ. General observations from the study: Researchers could not determine here whether HLA type influences TCRB rearrangement.

The rearrangement links TRBV7-8 to TRBJ2-1, with D possibly matching TRBD2 (5 bases). The origin of this receptor is a woman under 30 in good health. The source material was naive CD4+ T cells from blood. The CDR3 region has the DNA TGTGCCAGCAGCTTCCACGGGGATGAGCAGTTCTTC. Protein sequence: CASSFHGDEQFF. Full variable domain (remainder filled in from reference TRBV7-8 and TRBJ2-1): GAGVSQSPRYKVAKRGQDVALRCDPISGHVSLFWYQQALGQGPEFLTYFQNEAQLDKSGLPSDRFFAERPEGSVSTLKIQRTQQEDSAVYLCASSFHGDEQFFGPGTRLTVL.